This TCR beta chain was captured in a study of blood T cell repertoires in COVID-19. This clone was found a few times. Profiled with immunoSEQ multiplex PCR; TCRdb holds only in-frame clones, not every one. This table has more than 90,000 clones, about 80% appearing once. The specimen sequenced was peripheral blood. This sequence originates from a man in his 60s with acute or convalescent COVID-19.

CDR3 DNA sequence: TGTGCCAGCAGTAGCGGAAGAAACAATGAGCAGTTCTTC. As protein: CASSSGRNNEQFF. The chain employs TRBV6-5 and TRBJ2-1; TRBD2 might be the D (5 bases). Germline V CDR1 and CDR2: MNHEY, SVGAGI. The CDR3 has 13 residues. Trimming left V 5 bases short and J 5 bases short, with 10 bases between.